This T cell receptor beta chain was captured in a study of blood T cell repertoires in COVID-19. The overall study: PBMCs, B-cell-depleted T cells, or T cells provided the cDNA or gDNA that made up the material.

The protocol was immunoSEQ multiplex PCR, while the TCRdb copy is restricted to in-frame clones and leaves out a portion. The sample yields about 81,000 clones, nearly 95% seen once. There are 18 residues in the CDR3. Germline values: CDR1 MGHDK, CDR2 SYGVNS. The V and J ends lost 4 bases and 7 bases, in that order; junction bases with no gene match: 17. The specimen was peripheral blood. The chain couples TRBV25-1 to TRBJ2-2; 8 positions agree with TRBD1. The sequence was obtained from a human donor with active COVID-19. The donor label of this sample is uncertain. CDR3 in amino acids: CASSASRQGIVPVGELFF. As DNA, the CDR3 is TGTGCCAGCAGTGCCTCAAGACAGGGGATTGTTCCTGTCGGGGAGCTGTTTTTT. Together with reference TRBV25-1 and TRBJ2-2, the CDR3 gives the full variable domain: EADIYQTPRYLVIGTGKKITLECSQTMGHDKMYWYQQDPGMELHLIHYSYGVNSTEKGDLSSESTVSRIRTEHFPLTLESARPSHTSQYLCASSASRQGIVPVGELFFGEGSRLTVL.